Following are 22 T cell receptor beta chains from one sample sequenced in a study of response to subunit inactivated influenza vaccine. Using its own MiXCR run on the RT-PCR reads, TCRdb lists one record per CDR3 protein. The sample includes roughly 700,000 distinct CDR3 sequences, roughly 14% of them seen just once. The material was PBMCs from blood, obtained approximately 15 days before vaccination. The receptors were gathered from a man aged 45 to 65 who received an inactivated influenza vaccine.

The rearrangement joins TRBV5-1 to TRBJ2-5, with 8 bases aligning to TRBD1. Germline loops: CDR1 SGHRS, CDR2 YFSETQ. The V and J ends lost 0 bases and 3 bases, in that order; junction bases with no gene match: 7. The CDR3 totals 16 residues. The CDR3 loop reads CASSLGGWTGKETQYF. In DNA form, the CDR3 reads TGCGCCAGCAGCTTGGGCGGCTGGACAGGGAAAGAGACCCAGTACTTC.

At least ten counts were recorded for this clonotype. This chain joins TRBV12-3 or TRBV12-4 and TRBJ2-1; D ambiguous. This CDR3 has 12 residues. V was pared by 3 bases and J by 6 bases, with 6 bases between. In nucleotides, the CDR3 is TGTGCCAGCAGTTTTACGGTCAATGAGCAGTTCTTC. Encoded protein: CASSFTVNEQFF.

This clonotype has only a few counts. This CDR3 reads CASSSKPFWGPQETQYF. The DNA for the CDR3 is TGTGCCAGCAGCTCAAAGCCTTTTTGGGGACCCCAAGAGACCCAGTACTTC. The rearrangement uses TRBV7-9 and TRBJ2-5; either TRBD1 or TRBD2 may supply D (5 bases each). The V end was cut by 4 bases, the J end by 1 base, with 19 bases between. The CDR3 length is 17 residues. Per germline, CDR1 SEHNR and CDR2 FQNEAQ (reference sequence).

J is TRBJ2-2 and V is TRBV30; the D is unclear. Germline V gene lookup returns CDR1 GTSNPN and CDR2 SVGIG (reference sequence). V was pared by 4 bases and J by 1 base, with 13 bases between. The CDR3 sequence is 15 residues long. This CDR3 reads CAWTDKYRNTGELFF. CDR3 DNA sequence: TGTGCCTGGACTGACAAGTACAGGAACACCGGGGAGCTGTTTTTT.

The chain carries TRBV28 and TRBJ1-5, with 7 bases identical to TRBD1. The V segment lost 9 bases and the J segment 5 bases; nucleotides outside the gene matches: 10. This CDR3 has 14 amino acids. The germline gives CDR1 MDHEN, CDR2 SYDVKM. The CDR3 spells CASWGQREYQPQHF. Written as DNA, the CDR3 is TGTGCCAGTTGGGGACAGCGGGAGTATCAGCCCCAGCATTTT. Based on the CDR3 plus reference TRBV28 and TRBJ1-5, the full variable domain is DVKVTQSSRYLVKRTGEKVFLECVQDMDHENMFWYRQDPGLGLRLIYFSYDVKMKEKGDIPEGYSVSREKKERFSLILESASTNQTSMYLCASWGQREYQPQHFGDGTRLSIL.

The chain has TRBV5-1 and TRBJ2-3, with D perhaps TRBD1 or TRBD2 (5 bases each). This CDR3 region has 15 residues. The V gene's germline CDR1 is SGHRS and CDR2 YFSETQ. Trimming removed 2 bases from V and 2 bases from J, with 12 bases in between. CDR3 in amino acids: CASSFTGTPTDTQYF. For the CDR3, the DNA is TGCGCCAGCAGCTTCACCGGGACCCCCACAGATACGCAGTATTTT.

This clonotype was seen more than once but under ten times. The genes are TRBV29-1 and TRBJ2-2; 7 bases are a match to TRBD1. Germline V CDR1 and CDR2: SQVTM, ANQGSEA. V was clipped by 4 bases and J by 1 base; unmatched bases: 3. This CDR3 has 14 residues. The DNA of the CDR3 is TGCAGCGTTGGAGGGGGCAAGAACACCGGGGAGCTGTTTTTT. Encoded protein: CSVGGGKNTGELFF.

The V and J genes are TRBV20-1 and TRBJ2-3; 7 positions agree with TRBD2. CDR1 and CDR2 from the germline V gene are DFQATT and SNEGSKA (reference sequence). Losses at the gene ends were 0 bases for V and 7 bases for J; bases not matched to a gene: 10. There are 15 residues in the CDR3. The CDR3 region has the DNA TGCAGTGCTAGAGATACCAGCGGGGAAAGGAATACGCAGTATTTT. It translates to CSARDTSGERNTQYF.

V is TRBV9 and J is TRBJ2-7, with D perhaps matching TRBD2 (6 bases). Germline CDR1 SGDLS, CDR2 YYNGEE. Trimming took off 4 bases at V and 3 bases at J, with 20 bases between the two ends. The CDR3 contains 16 residues. CDR3 loop: CASSSRSSGAYYEQYF. In DNA, the CDR3 is TGTGCCAGCAGCTCCCGTAGTAGCGGAGCCTACTACGAGCAGTACTTC.

This clonotype was detected a few times. The DNA for the CDR3 is TGTGCCAGCAGCTTAGCGCGTGCGGCGAACACTGAAGCTTTCTTT. Translation: CASSLARAANTEAFF. The chain is built from TRBV7-9 and TRBJ1-1; D unresolved. V lost 0 bases, J lost 1 base, and 9 bases lay in between. The CDR3 has 15 amino acids. The germline gives CDR1 SEHNR, CDR2 FQNEAQ (reference sequence).

This chain links TRBV7-2 with TRBJ2-7; 10 bases align to TRBD2. CDR3 length equals 16 residues. Germline lookup yields CDR1 SGHTA and CDR2 FQGNSA. J lost 2 bases, V lost 1 base, and 5 bases had no gene match. The CDR3 reads CASSLDTSGATYEQYF. Here the CDR3 DNA reads TGTGCCAGCAGCTTAGATACTAGCGGGGCAACCTACGAGCAGTACTTC.

The rearrangement joins TRBV4-2 to TRBJ2-7; maybe TRBD2 (5 bases). V lost 3 bases and J lost 5, with 23 bases in between. This CDR3 is built from 17 residues. Germline-derived CDR1 and CDR2 are LGHNA and YNFKEQ. This CDR3 reads CASSHKDATTGSNEQYF. In DNA form, the CDR3 reads TGTGCCAGCAGCCACAAGGACGCAACAACGGGGTCGAACGAGCAGTACTTC.

This clonotype appeared a few times. The V call is TRBV28, the J call TRBJ2-5, with D perhaps matching TRBD2 (6 bases). Germline lookup yields CDR1 MDHEN and CDR2 SYDVKM. Trimming stripped 3 bases from V and 6 bases from J, with 11 bases between. The CDR3 loop spans 13 amino acids. CDR3 sequence reads: CASSLLEGKTQYF. For the CDR3, the DNA is TGTGCCAGCAGTTTGCTGGAGGGAAAGACCCAGTACTTC.

This clonotype appeared a few times. The V call is TRBV3-1, the J call TRBJ2-5; weak D call: TRBD2 (6 bases). The CDR3 is made up of 15 amino acids. Trimming stripped 4 bases from V and 5 bases from J, with 17 bases between. Germline-derived CDR1 and CDR2 are LGHDT and YNNKEL (reference sequence). For the CDR3, the DNA is TGTGCCAGCAGCCGGATGGGGGACTTCGGGGAGACCCAGTACTTC. It is translated as CASSRMGDFGETQYF.

About this clonotype: A single base separates this from a much larger clone, so it may be a read error. V gene TRBV20-1 combines with J gene TRBJ2-1; D is perhaps TRBD2 (5 bases). The CDR3 loop spans 12 amino acids. V lost 5 bases to trimming and J lost 0 bases, with 5 bases between them. Germline loops: CDR1 DFQATT, CDR2 SNEGSKA (reference sequence). The CDR3 coding sequence is TGCAGTGCTGGGAGCTCCTACAATGAGCAGTTCTTC. It encodes CSAGSSYNEQFF.

Only a few counts were recorded for this clonotype. This chain joins TRBV20-1 and TRBJ2-7; 12 nucleotides line up with TRBD2. With V trimmed by 6 bases and J by 2 bases, 14 bases remained unmatched. This CDR3 spans 17 amino acids. Germline V CDR1 and CDR2: DFQATT, SNEGSKA (reference sequence). The CDR3 region has the DNA TGCAGTGCCGAAACCGCGACTAGCGGGAGACGGCCCTACGAGCAGTACTTC. This gives the protein CSAETATSGRRPYEQYF.

This clonotype was seen ten or more times. V gene TRBV9 combines with J gene TRBJ1-1; D unclear. Germline values: CDR1 SGDLS, CDR2 YYNGEE. The CDR3 contains 17 residues. Trimming removed 3 bases at V and 2 bases at J, with 20 bases between. CDR3 amino acids: CASSATLGYGSNTEAFF. DNA for the CDR3: TGTGCCAGCAGCGCAACCTTGGGGTACGGGTCCAACACTGAAGCTTTCTTT.

This clonotype was seen more than once but under ten times. The chain has TRBV29-1 and TRBJ1-1, with D tentatively TRBD1 (5 bases). Germline V CDR1 and CDR2: SQVTM, ANQGSEA. The CDR3 contains 13 residues. The V gene lost 3 bases and the J gene lost 1 base, with 9 bases spanning the gap. CDR3 amino acids: CSVDDRSNTEAFF. In nucleotides, the CDR3 is TGCAGCGTTGATGACAGATCGAACACTGAAGCTTTCTTT.

The chain links TRBV27 to TRBJ2-7; D not resolved. The germline gives CDR1 MNHEY, CDR2 SMNVEV (reference sequence). This CDR3 has 12 amino acids. V lost 5 bases, J lost 6 bases, and 11 bases lay in between. The CDR3, as DNA: TGTGCCAGCAGTACGACCCGTGGCGAGCAGTACTTC. Translating gives CASSTTRGEQYF.

J is TRBJ2-2 and V is TRBV24-1, with unresolved D. The CDR3 length is 17 residues. CDR1 KGHDR and CDR2 SFDVKD come from the germline V gene. Deletions cut 4 bases from V and 0 bases from J, with 14 bases between. The CDR3 protein is CATSDTALTANTGELFF. The CDR3 bases are TGTGCCACCAGTGACACCGCACTAACCGCGAACACCGGGGAGCTGTTTTTT.

This clonotype has just a few counts. The chain combines TRBV7-6 with TRBJ2-3, with D possibly TRBD2 on 6 matching bases. This CDR3 comprises 15 residues. The ends were cut back, 1 base at V and 2 bases at J, with 10 bases in the middle. Germline V lookup: CDR1 SGHVS, CDR2 FNYEAQ. The CDR3 loop reads CASSLGGLITDTQYF. The CDR3 DNA reads as TGTGCCAGCAGCTTAGGTGGACTAATCACAGATACGCAGTATTTT.

This clonotype was seen more than once but under ten times. V usage is TRBV7-9 and J usage is TRBJ2-3; D is undetermined. CDR3 length: 16 amino acids. The V end lost 1 base, the J end lost 0 bases, and 11 bases lay between the germline ends. Germline V CDR1 and CDR2: SEHNR, FQNEAQ (reference sequence). CDR3 amino acids: CASSLVRSHSTDTQYF. In DNA form, the CDR3 reads TGTGCCAGCAGCTTAGTTCGGTCACACAGCACAGATACGCAGTATTTT.